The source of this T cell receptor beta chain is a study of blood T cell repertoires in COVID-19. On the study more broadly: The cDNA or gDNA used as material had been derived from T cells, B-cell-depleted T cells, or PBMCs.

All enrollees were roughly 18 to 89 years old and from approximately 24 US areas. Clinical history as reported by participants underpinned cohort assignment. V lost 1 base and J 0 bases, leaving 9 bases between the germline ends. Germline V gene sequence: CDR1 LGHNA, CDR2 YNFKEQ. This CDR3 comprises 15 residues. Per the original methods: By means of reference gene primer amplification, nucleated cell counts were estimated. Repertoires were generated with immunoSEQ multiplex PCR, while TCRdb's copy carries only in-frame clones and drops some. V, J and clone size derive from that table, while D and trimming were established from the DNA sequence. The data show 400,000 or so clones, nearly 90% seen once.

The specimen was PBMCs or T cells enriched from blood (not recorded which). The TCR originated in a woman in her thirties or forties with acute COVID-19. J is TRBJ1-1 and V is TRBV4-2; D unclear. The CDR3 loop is CASSQGAAMNTEAFF. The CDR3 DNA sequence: TGTGCCAGCAGCCAAGGGGCAGCAATGAACACTGAAGCTTTCTTT.